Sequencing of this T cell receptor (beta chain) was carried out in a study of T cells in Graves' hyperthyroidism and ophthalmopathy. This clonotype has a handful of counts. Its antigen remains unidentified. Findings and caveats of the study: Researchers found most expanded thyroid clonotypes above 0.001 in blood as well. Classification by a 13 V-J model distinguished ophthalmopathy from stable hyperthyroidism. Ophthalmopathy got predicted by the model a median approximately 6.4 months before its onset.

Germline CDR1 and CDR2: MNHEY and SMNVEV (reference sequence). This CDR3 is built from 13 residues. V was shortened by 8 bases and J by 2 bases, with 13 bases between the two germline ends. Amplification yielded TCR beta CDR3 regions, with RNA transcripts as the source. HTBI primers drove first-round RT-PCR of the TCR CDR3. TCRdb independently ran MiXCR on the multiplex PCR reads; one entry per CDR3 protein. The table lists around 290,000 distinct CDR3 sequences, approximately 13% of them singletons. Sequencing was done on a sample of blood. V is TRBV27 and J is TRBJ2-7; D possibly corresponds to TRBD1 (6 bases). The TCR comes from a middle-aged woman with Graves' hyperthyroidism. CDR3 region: CASGKTGPYEQYF. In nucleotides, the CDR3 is TGTGCCAGCGGGAAGACAGGCCCCTACGAGCAGTACTTC.